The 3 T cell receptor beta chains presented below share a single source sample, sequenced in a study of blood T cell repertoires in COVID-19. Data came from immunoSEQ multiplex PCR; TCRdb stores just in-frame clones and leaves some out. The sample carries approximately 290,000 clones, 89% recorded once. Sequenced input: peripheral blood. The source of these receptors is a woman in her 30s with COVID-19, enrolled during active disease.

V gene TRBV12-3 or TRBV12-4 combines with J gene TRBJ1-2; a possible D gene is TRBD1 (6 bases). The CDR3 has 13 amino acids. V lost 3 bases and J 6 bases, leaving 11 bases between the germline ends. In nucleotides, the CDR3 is TGTGCCAGCAGTTTTGGCCAGGGGAATGGCTACACCTTC. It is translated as CASSFGQGNGYTF.

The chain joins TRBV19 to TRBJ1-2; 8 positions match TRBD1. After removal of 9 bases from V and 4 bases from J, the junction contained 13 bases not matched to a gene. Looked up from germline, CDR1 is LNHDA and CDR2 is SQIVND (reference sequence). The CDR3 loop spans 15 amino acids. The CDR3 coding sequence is TGTGCCAGCCGGGACAGGCTTTTGGATAGCTATGGCTACACCTTC. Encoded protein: CASRDRLLDSYGYTF. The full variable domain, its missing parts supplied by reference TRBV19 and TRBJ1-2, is DGGITQSPKYLFRKEGQNVTLSCEQNLNHDAMYWYRQDPGQGLRLIYYSQIVNDFQKGDIAEGYSVSREKKESFPLTVTSAQKNPTAFYLCASRDRLLDSYGYTFGSGTRLTVV.

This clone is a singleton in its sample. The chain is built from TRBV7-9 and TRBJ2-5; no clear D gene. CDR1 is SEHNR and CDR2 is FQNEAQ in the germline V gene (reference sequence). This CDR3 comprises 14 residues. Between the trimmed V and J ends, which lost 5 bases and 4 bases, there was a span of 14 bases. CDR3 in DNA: TGTGCCAGCAGCGCGCAGGAAATCCCAGAGACCCAGTACTTC. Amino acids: CASSAQEIPETQYF. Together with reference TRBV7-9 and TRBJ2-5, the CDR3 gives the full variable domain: DTGVSQNPRHKITKRGQNVTFRCDPISEHNRLYWYRQTLGQGPEFLTYFQNEAQLEKSRLLSDRFSAERPKGSFSTLEIQRTEQGDSAMYLCASSAQEIPETQYFGPGTRLLVL.